Presented here are 15 T cell receptor beta chains from one specimen sequenced in a study of cytomegalovirus exposure and HLA in healthy donors. PCR used 60 Vbeta primers and 13 Jbeta primers. Some clones are missing from TCRdb's copy, which holds only in-frame ones; the method was immunoSEQ multiplex PCR. The sample has more than 150,000 clones, around four fifths seen once. Sequencing used PBMCs. The receptor source for this set is a woman under 30 in good health and CMV-seronegative.

The chain links TRBV7-8 to TRBJ2-1, with 7 bases that match TRBD2. In germline, CDR1 is SGHVS, CDR2 FQNEAQ. Trimming took 1 base from V and 3 from J; bases not matched to a gene: 3. This CDR3 has 15 residues. CDR3 residues: CASSLVPSGYNEQFF. CDR3 in DNA: TGTGCCAGCAGCTTAGTCCCTAGCGGCTACAATGAGCAGTTCTTC.

V gene TRBV10-3 combines with J gene TRBJ2-1, with TRBD2 matching over 10 bases. The CDR3 has 15 residues. Germline CDR1 is ENHRY and CDR2 is SYGVKD. V lost 0 bases, J lost 9 bases, and 5 bases stayed unmatched. CDR3 in amino acids: CAISESWTSGSEQFF. The CDR3 DNA reads as TGTGCCATCAGTGAGTCTTGGACTAGCGGAAGTGAGCAGTTCTTC.

This CDR3 is CASMGRDWLSGANVLTF. CDR3 in DNA: TGTGCCAGCATGGGCCGGGACTGGCTCTCTGGGGCCAACGTCCTGACTTTC. The chain links TRBV2 to TRBJ2-6; maybe TRBD2 (6 bases). This CDR3 has 17 residues. Between the trimmed V and J ends, which lost 7 bases and 0 bases, there was a span of 16 bases. Germline loops: CDR1 SNHLY, CDR2 FYNNEI.

This chain links TRBV2 with TRBJ1-2; D may be TRBD1 (5 bases). V was clipped by 0 bases and J by 2 bases, with 7 bases between them. The length of the CDR3 is 14 residues. CDR1 and CDR2 from the germline V gene are SNHLY and FYNNEI. The CDR3 region is CASSEADRNYGYTF. The CDR3 nucleotides read TGTGCCAGCAGTGAAGCAGACAGAAACTATGGCTACACCTTC.

The rearrangement links TRBV27 to TRBJ2-5; 9 bases are shared with TRBD2. The CDR3 is 16 residues long. Trimming at V came to 5 bases and at J to 4 bases, leaving 11 bases not matched to a gene. Germline CDR1 and CDR2: MNHEY and SMNVEV (reference sequence). The CDR3 sequence is CASSASSGATGETQYF. DNA for the CDR3: TGTGCCAGCAGTGCTTCTAGCGGGGCCACTGGAGAGACCCAGTACTTC.

The J gene is TRBJ1-2, the V gene TRBV27, with 9 nucleotides matching TRBD1. CDR1 is MNHEY and CDR2 is SMNVEV in the germline V gene (reference sequence). CDR3 length equals 14 residues. V lost 6 bases, J lost 6 bases, and 8 bases stayed unmatched. This CDR3 reads CASSRPGQGHGYTF. In nucleotides, the CDR3 is TGTGCCAGCAGCCGACCGGGACAGGGCCATGGCTACACCTTC.

The chain combines TRBV5-8 with TRBJ2-7; perhaps TRBD1 as D (5 bases). The germline V gene encodes CDR1 SGHTS and CDR2 YDEGEE. This CDR3 spans 13 amino acids. V lost 4 bases to trimming and J lost 3 bases, with 11 bases between them. As DNA, the CDR3 is TGTGCCAGCAGCCACGGACACGACTACGAGCAGTACTTC. It yields the protein CASSHGHDYEQYF.

This clone has more than one count but fewer than ten. V is TRBV5-4 and J is TRBJ1-1; the D gene is possibly TRBD1 (5 bases). The V gene lost 4 bases and the J gene lost 1 base, with 14 bases spanning the gap. Germline V gene lookup returns CDR1 SGHNT and CDR2 YYREEE (reference sequence). This CDR3 region has 15 residues. The CDR3 reads CASSGAEWANTEAFF. CDR3 DNA sequence: TGTGCCAGCAGCGGGGCAGAATGGGCGAACACTGAAGCTTTCTTT.

The rearrangement joins TRBV7-9 to TRBJ1-5, with 9 positions matching TRBD1. V gave up 5 bases and J gave up 5 bases; unmatched junction bases: 7. This CDR3 has 15 amino acids. Looked up from germline, CDR1 is SEHNR and CDR2 is FQNEAQ (reference sequence). CDR3 sequence: CASSSWDRADQPQHF. As DNA, the CDR3 is TGTGCCAGCAGCAGCTGGGACAGGGCGGATCAGCCCCAGCATTTT.

V is TRBV4-2 and J is TRBJ2-1; 14 bases match TRBD2. The trim removed 3 bases at V and 7 bases at J, leaving 5 bases unmatched. The CDR3 is 16 residues long. The germline gives CDR1 LGHNA, CDR2 YNFKEQ. As DNA, the CDR3 is TGTGCCAGCAGCCAGACTAGCGGGAGGGCCACGAATGAGCAGTTCTTC. Translating it yields CASSQTSGRATNEQFF.

The genes are TRBV19 and TRBJ1-2; TRBD1 aligns across 7 bases. This CDR3 spans 16 amino acids. The germline CDR1 and CDR2 sequences are LNHDA and SQIVND (reference sequence). The junction had 14 bases not matched to a gene; V was cut back by 8 bases and J by 2 bases. The CDR3: CASARSLGQANYGYTF. The CDR3 DNA follows: TGTGCCAGTGCCCGCTCGCTCGGACAGGCCAACTATGGCTACACCTTC.

J is TRBJ2-3 and V is TRBV6-1, with 10 bases matching TRBD2. This CDR3 comprises 15 residues. CDR1 is MNHNS and CDR2 is SASEGT in the germline V gene. J lost 6 bases, V lost 6 bases, and 9 bases had no gene match. The CDR3 loop reads CASSVQREGRDTQYF. CDR3 nucleotides: TGTGCCAGCAGCGTTCAGCGGGAGGGCCGCGATACGCAGTATTTT.

The chain is built from TRBV19 and TRBJ2-1, with 9 nucleotides matching TRBD2. Germline CDR1 reads LNHDA; CDR2 reads SQIVND (reference sequence). Trimming at V came to 7 bases and at J to 7 bases, leaving 5 bases not matched to a gene. The CDR3 loop spans 13 amino acids. This CDR3 reads CASIGGGGNEQFF. In nucleotides, the CDR3 is TGTGCCAGTATTGGCGGGGGGGGGAATGAGCAGTTCTTC.

The chain combines TRBV21-1 with TRBJ2-3; TRBD2 reflects the table's D call only, with no check against the DNA. TRBV21-1 is an annotated pseudogene. This CDR3 contains 18 residues. CDR3 protein: CASRHFLAGGLYTDTQYF. DNA of the CDR3: TGTGCCAGCAGGCACTTTTTAGCGGGGGGGCTTTACACAGATACGCAGTATTTT.

CDR3 sequence reads: CASSSIPAEELFF. CDR3 sequence (DNA): TGTGCCAGCAGCTCTATACCCGCGGAGGAACTGTTTTTT. The V call is TRBV7-6, the J call TRBJ1-4; D is uncertain. This CDR3 region has 13 residues. Trimming stripped 4 bases from V and 12 bases from J, with 15 bases between. Germline assignment: CDR1 SGHVS and CDR2 FNYEAQ.